What follows are 6 T cell receptor beta chains derived from one specimen sequenced in a study of T cells after yellow fever vaccination (dated 2019 in TCRdb). The method was 5' RACE. The sequencer listed for this sample is Illumina HiSeq 2500. TCRdb trimmed public reads at Q25 via fastp, called clones via MiXCR and kept in-frame beta chains. Duplicate CDR3 protein sequences are folded into a single record with the most common DNA and genes. The table for this sample lists about 400,000 distinct CDR3 sequences; about 6.2% of them were counted only once. 15% of the sample belongs to the ten largest clones. The treatment or condition label on this specimen signifies: live attenuated yellow fever vaccine strain. This sample comprised PBMCs, obtained 5 days after the yellow fever booster vaccination. These receptors originate from a man aged 25-45 years who received the YFV17D yellow fever vaccine.

The V and J genes are TRBV7-2 and TRBJ2-3; 7 nucleotides match TRBD2. Germline loops: CDR1 SGHTA, CDR2 FQGNSA. V lost 1 base and J lost 7; bases outside the gene matches: 5. The CDR3 runs to 14 residues. Here the CDR3 reads CASSLGGGRNTQYF. The DNA of the CDR3 is TGTGCCAGCAGCTTAGGGGGGGGGAGGAATACGCAGTATTTT.

V and J are TRBV4-3 and TRBJ1-2; D gene uncertain. Between the trimmed V and J ends, which lost 3 bases and 8 bases, there was a span of 22 bases. The CDR3 runs to 16 residues. Germline CDR1 reads LGHNA; CDR2 reads YSLEER. The CDR3 protein is CASSQMEYGVGNGYTF. CDR3 in DNA: TGCGCCAGCAGCCAGATGGAGTATGGGGTAGGAAACGGCTACACCTTC.

The rearrangement joins TRBV24-1 to TRBJ2-3; 10 bases are shared with TRBD2. Germline V CDR1 and CDR2: KGHDR, SFDVKD. The V gene end was trimmed by 4 bases and the J gene end by 1 base; junction bases not matched to a gene: 7. The CDR3 covers 17 residues. CDR3 nucleotide sequence: TGTGCCACCAGTGACGCGGCTAGCGGGAGAGGCACAGATACGCAGTATTTT. Its protein product is CATSDAASGRGTDTQYF.

At least ten counts were recorded for this clonotype. V usage is TRBV7-2 and J usage is TRBJ2-2; the match to TRBD2 covers 9 bases. This CDR3 is 16 amino acids long. J gave up 6 bases and V 1 base, and 6 bases lay outside the gene matches. Germline V gene sequence: CDR1 SGHTA, CDR2 FQGNSA. CDR3 nucleotides: TGTGCCAGCAGCTTAGTTAGCGGGAGAACCCCCGGGGAGCTGTTTTTT. Encoded protein: CASSLVSGRTPGELFF.

This clonotype was seen only a few times. V gene TRBV11-2 combines with J gene TRBJ2-3; TRBD2 matches at 9 bases. The CDR3 totals 17 residues. J gave up 3 bases and V 4 bases, and 11 bases lay outside the gene matches. Germline CDR1 reads SGHAT; CDR2 reads FQNNGV. The CDR3 region has the DNA TGTGCCAGCAGCTCCTGGAGTAGCGGGAGTAAGACAGATACGCAGTATTTT. Amino acids: CASSSWSSGSKTDTQYF. The complete variable domain, with remaining parts taken from reference TRBV11-2 and TRBJ2-3, reads EAGVAQSPRYKIIEKRQSVAFWCNPISGHATLYWYQQILGQGPKLLIQFQNNGVVDDSQLPKDRFSAERLKGVDSTLKIQPAKLEDSAVYLCASSSWSSGSKTDTQYFGPGTRLTVL.

To note about this clonotype: One junction end does not reproduce the germline sequence, and a read error may be involved. The V call is TRBV4-2, the J call TRBJ2-1; weak D call: TRBD1 (6 bases). Germline CDR1 LGHNA, CDR2 YNFKEQ. This CDR3 comprises 14 residues. The CDR3 region is CASRQEGQHNEQFF. As DNA, the CDR3 is TGTGCCAGCAGGCAAGAAGGACAGCACAATGAGCAGTTCTTC.